The T cell receptor beta chain under discussion was sequenced for a study of PD-1 blockade in classical Hodgkin lymphoma (dated by TCRdb to the early 2020s). With regard to the full study: Nivolumab dosing was 3 mg/kg intravenously every 2 weeks, continuing until either disease progression or unacceptable toxicity. To define a peripheral blood immune signature of response to PD-1 blockade in classical Hodgkin lymphoma, the study combined TCR beta sequencing with CyTOF. On the study overall, not on this receptor specifically: The study was limited to a single clinical trial cohort, and causes of repertoire differences, possibly disease activity or prior therapy, remained undefined. Baseline TCR diversity was reported as lower in newly diagnosed patients than in healthy donors, and lower still in relapsed/refractory patients. CD4+ but not CD8+ TCR diversity rose significantly by C4D1 (p=0.0027 vs p=0.16), most apparent in complete responders (p=0.02). Diversity was lower in patients who began nivolumab less than 1 year after ASCT, so these patients were left out of later analyses to avoid confounding by immune reconstitution. Trial patients achieving complete response had baseline diversity similar to newly diagnosed patients, whereas partial responders and progressors had significantly lower diversity.

The germline V gene yields SQVTM for CDR1 and ANQGSEA for CDR2. There are 14 amino acids in the CDR3, from cysteine to phenylalanine inclusive. Kept here is only the CDR3 DNA, which spans 42 bases and is read in frame from base 1. Relative to germline, V is 3 bases shorter and J is 0 bases shorter, with 8 bases between their ends. The Qiagen DNeasy kit was used to extract genomic DNA from unsorted PBMCs and from the negatively selected CD4+ and CD8+ fractions. Using primers that anneal to V and J segments, immunoSEQ multiplex PCR amplified the TCR beta CDR3 regions. A synthetic immune receptor repertoire was used to minimize amplification bias, and remaining bias was computationally removed after sequencing. The authors processed their data as follows. Custom Python scripts were used to quantify repertoire diversity as the Shannon entropy index. The unsorted, CD4+ and CD8+ repertoires were each analyzed separately, with the exception of combined analyses, where CD4+ and CD8+ sequences were merged in silico. Clonal expansion was defined as at least a 2-fold frequency increase after treatment relative to C1D1, with a pseudocount of 0.5 for undetected baseline clones. Clones with 0 or 1 copy at C1D1 were classified as singleton clones, and clones with 2 or more copies were classified as non-singleton clones. Clones expanded in unsorted samples were annotated as CD4+, CD8+ or unknown by matching protein sequences in sorted samples from the same patient. Diversity changes from C1D1 to C4D1 were tested in paired samples using Wilcoxon tests. Entries here come from immuneACCESS through TCRdb and include only in-frame sequences with V and J called. Some clones fail to appear in such tables; in the studies checked, an unresolved V gene covers under half of the shortfall, and the cause of the remainder is unknown. The V and J calls and clone size were taken over from that table, and D and trimming were inferred from the DNA. This sample holds some 7,500 clones; 80% were observed only once. Of the sample, around 2.5% falls within the top ten clones.

Explained via the paper, the time point label denotes: cycle 1 day 1 (C1D1), immediately before nivolumab initiation. Every trial patient had relapsed after autologous stem cell transplantation, and cohorts A, B and C differed in prior brentuximab vedotin exposure. Magnetic negative selection with a Miltenyi CD4+ T cell isolation kit was used to purify CD4+ T cells from thawed PBMCs. The trial cohort included fewer than 60 patients with relapsed/refractory classical Hodgkin lymphoma, and each patient had a best overall response of complete response, partial response or progressive disease. In the multi-cohort phase II CheckMate 205 trial, trial patients received single-agent nivolumab. An independent review committee assessed best overall response by applying the 2007 International Working Group response criteria. Trial PBMCs were collected immediately before nivolumab initiation (C1D1) and during therapy at cycle 2 day 1 and cycle 4 day 1. Peripheral blood was collected in 8 mL Vacutainer Cell Preparation Tubes, from which PBMCs were isolated by centrifugation and then cryopreserved. Purified CD4+ and CD8+ fractions were prepared only for cases where an additional PBMC sample was available. Magnetically labelled cells were depleted on LS columns in a quadroMACS separator, and the flow-through was collected as the purified fraction.

Concerning this clone: The target of this receptor is not known. Per-nucleotide qualities are absent, and no much larger clonotype sits a single base away.

This sequence originates from a human donor with classical Hodgkin lymphoma. The V and J genes are TRBV29-1 and TRBJ2-2; the D call could be TRBD1 or TRBD2, with each sharing 6 bases. The sequences come from CD4+ T cells from blood, collected at baseline. The encoded CDR3 is CSVDRGPNTGELFF. The DNA reads as follows: TGCAGCGTTGACCGGGGGCCGAACACCGGGGAGCTGTTTTTT.